What follows are 21 T cell receptor beta chains derived from one specimen sequenced in a study of metastatic and nonmetastatic thyroid tumors (dated by TCRdb to the early 2020s). Libraries were made using PCR. Sequencing relied on an Illumina HiSeq 4000. TCRdb handled the public reads itself, with Q25 trimming in fastp and clone calling in MiXCR, and kept productive beta chains. The sample yields around 30,000 clones; around 20% were counted once. The biggest ten clones account for roughly 8% of the sample. Before undergoing thyroid surgery, none of the patients had been given any kind of treatment. The specimen was blood. These receptors were taken from a female donor with papillary thyroid cancer or a benign thyroid nodule (not recorded which). Some clones in this sample may be carry-over from other donors' samples.

This sequence joins TRBV2 and TRBJ1-2, with 10 nucleotides matching TRBD1. The CDR3 contains 12 residues. CDR1 and CDR2 (germline): SNHLY, FYNNEI. V was pared by 10 bases and J by 7 bases, with 6 bases of the junction left unmatched. CDR3: CANSRQGAGYTF. The CDR3 DNA follows: TGTGCCAACTCACGACAGGGGGCTGGCTACACCTTC.

The rearrangement uses TRBV28 and TRBJ1-3; the D gene is possibly TRBD1 (5 bases). Trimming stripped 5 bases from V and 1 base from J, with 15 bases between. CDR3 length: 16 residues. Germline lookup yields CDR1 MDHEN and CDR2 SYDVKM. The CDR3 DNA is TGTGCCAGCAGTCTACGGGACGGAGAGTCTGGAAACACCATATATTTT. This gives the protein CASSLRDGESGNTIYF.

Ten or more counts support this clone. The genes are TRBV6-1 and TRBJ2-5; D ambiguous. CDR1 MNHNS and CDR2 SASEGT come from the germline V gene. The V end was cut by 6 bases, the J end by 3 bases, with 11 bases between. This CDR3 comprises 13 residues. CDR3 in amino acids: CASRALPKETQYF. CDR3 DNA: TGTGCCAGCAGGGCACTCCCCAAAGAGACCCAGTACTTC.

This clone was counted between two and nine times. This chain links TRBV27 with TRBJ2-3, with 8 bases fitting TRBD2. V trimming: 5 bases; J trimming: 4 bases; junction bases outside the gene matches: 5. Germline-derived CDR1 and CDR2 are MNHEY and SMNVEV (reference sequence). The length of the CDR3 is 14 residues. The CDR3 region is CASSQAGVADTQYF. The CDR3 DNA follows: TGTGCCAGCAGTCAAGCGGGAGTCGCAGATACGCAGTATTTT.

The table lists this clone with a few counts. The chain uses TRBV20-1 and TRBJ1-5, with a possible D match to TRBD1 (5 bases). The CDR3 consists of 13 residues. Germline V gives CDR1 DFQATT, CDR2 SNEGSKA (reference sequence). V lost 3 bases and J lost 4, with 10 bases in between. Here the CDR3 reads CSASGQGNQPQHF. The CDR3 DNA follows: TGCAGTGCTAGCGGCCAGGGTAATCAGCCCCAGCATTTT.

This sequence joins TRBV20-1 and TRBJ1-1; D gene uncertain. V dropped 0 bases and J dropped 0 bases, with 8 bases sitting between them. The CDR3 is made up of 14 amino acids. From germline, CDR1 is DFQATT and CDR2 SNEGSKA (reference sequence). The CDR3 DNA reads TGCAGTGCTAGAGATAGACCCATGAACACTGAAGCTTTCTTT. Translating it yields CSARDRPMNTEAFF.

This clone was detected many times. The V call is TRBV19, the J call TRBJ1-5, with 10 bases matching TRBD1. This CDR3 region has 14 residues. Germline V lookup: CDR1 LNHDA, CDR2 SQIVND (reference sequence). Trimming at V came to 5 bases and at J to 4 bases, leaving 2 bases not matched to a gene. Here the CDR3 reads CASSGQGGNQPQHF. The CDR3 bases are TGTGCCAGTAGTGGACAGGGGGGTAATCAGCCCCAGCATTTT.

This clone has at least ten counts. CDR3 protein: CASSISVVNEQFF. The CDR3 DNA sequence: TGTGCCAGCAGCATTAGCGTGGTCAATGAGCAGTTCTTC. The V and J genes are TRBV11-3 and TRBJ2-1, with D possibly being TRBD2 (5 bases). Germline CDR1 is SGHNT and CDR2 is YENEEA. CDR3 length: 13 amino acids. Trimming shortened V by 5 bases and J by 6 bases, and 11 bases separated the two germline ends.

There are a few counts of this clone. This may be a read error: a much more frequent sequence differs by one nucleotide. In the same sample, other DNA sequences code for this CDR3. This rearrangement joins TRBV7-6 to TRBJ1-1, with D maybe TRBD1 (5 bases). The CDR3 is made up of 13 amino acids. Germline V gives CDR1 SGHVS, CDR2 FNYEAQ. CDR3 in amino acids: CASSLGALTEAFF. As DNA, the CDR3 is TGTGCCAGCAGTTTAGGGGCTTTGACTGAAGCTTTCTTT. The variable domain in full, completed from reference TRBV7-6 and TRBJ1-1, reads GAGVSQSPRYKVTKRGQDVALRCDPISGHVSLYWYRQALGQGPEFLTYFNYEAQQDKSGLPNDRFSAERPEGSISTLTIQRTEQRDSAMYRCASSLGALTEAFFGQGTRLTVV.

This clone is medium-sized (0.01 to 0.1%) within its sample. This chain joins TRBV20-1 and TRBJ2-3, with TRBD2 identical over 11 bases. CDR1 DFQATT and CDR2 SNEGSKA come from the germline V gene (reference sequence). The CDR3 has 16 residues. After removal of 4 bases from V and 3 bases from J, the junction contained 9 bases not matched to a gene. For the CDR3, the DNA is TGCAGTGCTACCTCTAGCGGGGGGTCGTGGACAGATACGCAGTATTTT. Translation gives CSATSSGGSWTDTQYF.

This clone was recorded a few times. This chain links TRBV20-1 with TRBJ2-7; the D gene is possibly TRBD1 (5 bases). Germline CDR1 and CDR2: DFQATT and SNEGSKA (reference sequence). V lost 4 bases and J lost 1, with 20 bases in between. There are 16 residues in the CDR3. In nucleotides, the CDR3 is TGCAGTGCTATCCCCCGTCTTGGGGCGGTATCCTACGAGCAGTACTTC. Encoded protein: CSAIPRLGAVSYEQYF.

The chain joins TRBV20-1 to TRBJ2-5, with no clear D. The CDR3 spans 12 residues. V was cut by 2 bases and J by 4 bases, with 8 bases left in between. CDR1 DFQATT and CDR2 SNEGSKA come from the germline V gene (reference sequence). CDR3 in amino acids: CSARSSGETQYF. In DNA, the CDR3 is TGCAGTGCTAGAAGTAGTGGAGAGACCCAGTACTTC.

The chain couples TRBV6-9 to TRBJ2-7; 9 positions agree with TRBD1. The CDR3 covers 13 residues. Unmatched junction bases numbered 6, after V lost 6 bases and J lost 6 bases. Germline V lookup: CDR1 MNHGY, CDR2 SVAAGI. CDR3 nucleotide sequence: TGTGCCAGCAGCCGGGGACAGGGTCGCGAGCAGTACTTC. It is translated as CASSRGQGREQYF.

This clone was seen ten or more times. This chain connects TRBV29-1 to TRBJ1-3; D is unresolved. The CDR3 totals 14 residues. The germline gives CDR1 SQVTM, CDR2 ANQGSEA. Trimming removed 7 bases at V and 0 bases at J, with 13 bases between. Here the CDR3 reads CSAFNPGSGNTIYF. The CDR3 DNA sequence: TGCAGCGCATTTAACCCGGGCTCTGGAAACACCATATATTTT.

This clone has ten or more counts. The chain couples TRBV11-3 to TRBJ2-5, with D possibly matching TRBD1 (5 bases). V lost 1 base and J 3 bases, leaving 9 bases between the germline ends. The V gene's germline CDR1 is SGHNT and CDR2 YENEEA. CDR3 size: 14 residues. The CDR3 nucleotides read TGTGCCAGCAGCTTAGTTTCAGGGAAAGAGACCCAGTACTTC. It specifies CASSLVSGKETQYF.

This clone occurred many times. The rearrangement joins TRBV3-1 to TRBJ1-3; D ambiguous. This CDR3 has 16 residues. Germline-derived CDR1 and CDR2 are LGHDT and YNNKEL (reference sequence). The V end lost 0 bases, the J end lost 0 bases, and 9 bases lay between the germline ends. In DNA form, the CDR3 reads TGTGCCAGCAGCCAAGATCGTGGCTACTCTGGAAACACCATATATTTT. Amino acids: CASSQDRGYSGNTIYF. The full variable domain, rest sourced from reference TRBV3-1 and TRBJ1-3, is DTAVSQTPKYLVTQMGNDKSIKCEQNLGHDTMYWYKQDSKKFLKIMFSYNNKELIINETVPNRFSPKSPDKAHLNLHINSLELGDSAVYFCASSQDRGYSGNTIYFGEGSWLTVV.

This clone was seen many times. The chain recombines TRBV5-1 with TRBJ2-7; 10 bases line up with TRBD1. Per the germline V gene, CDR1 is SGHRS and CDR2 is YFSETQ. V lost 3 bases, J lost 5 bases, and 8 bases stayed unmatched. This CDR3 comprises 15 residues. The CDR3 DNA reads TGCGCCAGCAGCTCGGCCGGGACAGGGGATAACGAGCAGTACTTC. Its translation: CASSSAGTGDNEQYF.

This clone counts as medium-sized (0.01 to 0.1%). This chain links TRBV30 with TRBJ2-7; D is ambiguous. The V end was cut by 2 bases, the J end by 6 bases, with 11 bases between. Germline V gene lookup returns CDR1 GTSNPN and CDR2 SVGIG (reference sequence). This CDR3 contains 12 residues. The CDR3 reads CAWSNQAGEQYF. The CDR3 coding sequence is TGTGCCTGGAGTAACCAGGCTGGCGAGCAGTACTTC.

This clone was found a few times. This chain links TRBV6-2 or TRBV6-3 with TRBJ2-7; TRBD1 is a possible D gene (5 bases). The V and J ends lost 1 base and 7 bases respectively, with 14 bases between them. The CDR3 sequence is 14 residues long. Germline V gene sequence: CDR1 MNHEY, CDR2 SVGEGT. CDR3 sequence reads: CASSYWTPRGEQYF. CDR3 coding DNA: TGTGCCAGCAGTTACTGGACCCCAAGGGGTGAGCAGTACTTC.

This clone was counted a single time. CDR3 loop: CASSPSGGGGDEQFF. CDR3 sequence (DNA): TGCGCCAGCAGCCCATCGGGCGGGGGAGGGGATGAGCAGTTCTTC. V and J are TRBV5-1 and TRBJ2-1; 7 bases fit TRBD2. The V gene's germline CDR1 is SGHRS and CDR2 YFSETQ. CDR3 length equals 15 residues. Trimming at V came to 4 bases and at J to 8 bases, leaving 12 bases not matched to a gene.

About this clone: Without the conserved terminal phenylalanine or tryptophan, this CDR3 likely stems from a read error. V gene TRBV11-3 combines with J gene TRBJ2-2; maybe TRBD1 (5 bases). CDR1 and CDR2 (germline): SGHNT, YENEEA. Trimming shortened V by 5 bases and J by 4 bases, and 14 bases separated the two germline ends. This CDR3 comprises 15 residues. CDR3 sequence (DNA): TGTGCCAGCAGCCCCGACAGCCTCAGCACCGGGGAGCTGTTTATT. Its translation: CASSPDSLSTGELFI.